These 12 T cell receptor beta chains originate from one sample sequenced in a study of T cell responses to AZD1222 COVID-19 vaccine. Clones were read by immunoSEQ multiplex PCR, and TCRdb kept only the in-frame ones, dropping some. The sample consists of 130,000 or so clones, 85% to 90% of them appearing once. Sequencing was performed on peripheral blood, taken on day 0 of AZD1222 vaccination. The receptors come from an adult in good health.

CDR3: CASSLDTSNQPQHF. The CDR3 region has the DNA TGCGCCAGCAGCCTTGACACTAGCAATCAGCCCCAGCATTTT. The rearrangement joins TRBV4-1 to TRBJ1-5; D is undetermined. The germline V gene has CDR1 MGHRA and CDR2 YSYEKL. The CDR3 runs 14 residues. The V end was cut by 4 bases, the J end by 0 bases, with 7 bases between.

The chain has TRBV19 and TRBJ2-5; 7 bases are a match to TRBD1. The J segment lost 1 base and the V segment lost 0 bases, leaving 5 bases of the junction unmatched. From germline, CDR1 is LNHDA and CDR2 SQIVND (reference sequence). This CDR3 is 16 amino acids long. CDR3: CASSIDFRDSQETQYF. CDR3 sequence (DNA): TGTGCCAGTAGTATAGATTTCAGGGACAGCCAAGAGACCCAGTACTTC.

This sequence joins TRBV7-3 and TRBJ2-1; no clear D. From germline, CDR1 is SGHTA and CDR2 FQGTGA. The CDR3 runs to 14 residues. V dropped 5 bases and J dropped 0 bases, with 8 bases sitting between them. The CDR3 here is CASSPDTSYNEQFF. DNA of the CDR3: TGTGCCAGCAGCCCTGACACCTCCTACAATGAGCAGTTCTTC.

J is TRBJ2-2 and V is TRBV2; 7 nucleotides align to TRBD2. After removal of 3 bases from V and 4 bases from J, the junction contained 8 bases not matched to a gene. This CDR3 is 16 amino acids long. Germline lookup yields CDR1 SNHLY and CDR2 FYNNEI. The CDR3 region is CASSDPGGTGTGELFF. The CDR3 DNA reads TGTGCCAGCAGTGATCCCGGGGGGACCGGCACCGGGGAGCTGTTTTTT. The variable domain in full, with the rest retrieved from reference TRBV2 and TRBJ2-2, is EPEVTQTPSHQVTQMGQEVILRCVPISNHLYFYWYRQILGQKVEFLVSFYNNEISEKSEIFDDQFSVERPDGSNFTLKIRSTKLEDSAMYFCASSDPGGTGTGELFFGEGSRLTVL.

The chain has TRBV9 and TRBJ2-7; 9 bases agree with TRBD2. The CDR3 has 14 amino acids. Unmatched junction bases numbered 3, after V lost 3 bases and J lost 2 bases. The germline CDR1 and CDR2 sequences are SGDLS and YYNGEE. The CDR3: CASSGSGRTYEQYF. CDR3 sequence (DNA): TGTGCCAGCAGCGGTAGCGGGAGAACCTACGAGCAGTACTTC.

The V call is TRBV25-1, the J call TRBJ2-2, with D possibly matching TRBD1 (6 bases). This CDR3 comprises 16 residues. The germline V and J ends were trimmed by 6 bases and 1 base, with 15 bases remaining between them. Germline values: CDR1 MGHDK, CDR2 SYGVNS. The CDR3 DNA reads as TGTGCCAGCAGGACAACAGGGAAAGGGAACACCGGGGAGCTGTTTTTT. The encoded protein is CASRTTGKGNTGELFF.

The gene calls are TRBV7-2 and TRBJ2-7; D gene ambiguous. The CDR3 length is 15 residues. Per germline, CDR1 SGHTA and CDR2 FQGNSA. The V gene lost 1 base and the J gene lost 4 bases, with 14 bases spanning the gap. This chain's CDR3 is CASSLDGDMMYEQYF. The CDR3 nucleotides read TGTGCCAGCAGCTTAGACGGAGACATGATGTACGAGCAGTACTTC.

The CDR3 bases are TGTGCCAGCAGCGGAACCTACGAGCAGTACTTC. Residues: CASSGTYEQYF. The rearrangement joins TRBV2 to TRBJ2-7; D is ambiguous. With 6 bases removed from V and 2 bases from J, the gap between germline ends came to 5 bases. Germline loops: CDR1 SNHLY, CDR2 FYNNEI. This CDR3 is 11 amino acids long.

The chain has TRBV3-1 (or the pseudogene TRBV3-2) and TRBJ2-5; a weak D match, TRBD1 (5 bases). Per germline, CDR1 LGHDT and CDR2 YNNKEL (reference sequence). With 0 bases removed from V and 1 base from J, the gap between germline ends came to 9 bases. This CDR3 region has 15 residues. This CDR3 reads CASSQEIDSQETQYF. As DNA, the CDR3 is TGTGCCAGCAGCCAAGAGATAGACAGCCAAGAGACCCAGTACTTC.

The genes are TRBV9 and TRBJ1-6, with D possibly matching TRBD1 (6 bases). The CDR3 consists of 15 residues. V lost 0 bases, J lost 7 bases, and 11 bases lay in between. Germline V gives CDR1 SGDLS, CDR2 YYNGEE. CDR3 coding DNA: TGTGCCAGCAGCGTAGGAGACAGGCTCAATTCACCCCTCCACTTT. Its translation: CASSVGDRLNSPLHF.

Only a few counts were recorded for this clone. The chain is built from TRBV6-5 and TRBJ1-1; D gene uncertain. V was trimmed by 5 bases and J by 1 base, leaving 5 bases between them. The germline CDR1 and CDR2 sequences are MNHEY and SVGAGI. The CDR3 totals 12 residues. The CDR3 is CASSTWNTEAFF. CDR3 DNA: TGTGCCAGCAGTACTTGGAACACTGAAGCTTTCTTT.

The genes are TRBV7-9 and TRBJ2-1, with D unclear. The germline V gene has CDR1 SEHNR and CDR2 FQNEAQ (reference sequence). The CDR3 contains 13 residues. V was cut by 6 bases and J by 3 bases, with 9 bases left in between. The CDR3 spells CASRSGHYNEQFF. The CDR3 coding sequence is TGTGCCAGCAGATCGGGCCACTACAATGAGCAGTTCTTC.